The sequence of this T cell receptor beta chain was determined in a study of shared clonotypes between healthy human individuals. Method: immunoSEQ multiplex PCR; TCRdb's copy keeps in-frame clones and lacks some. The top ten clones hold around 1.7% of a sample with about 2.1 million clones, around 93% of them seen once. It was CD45RO-negative cells, positively selected for CCR7, that made up naive CD8 cells, with terminally differentiated effector memory CD45RA+ cells excluded. This clone was found once. V was pared by 6 bases and J by 2 bases, with 20 bases between. The CDR3 sequence is 16 residues long. Looked up from germline, CDR1 is MDHEN and CDR2 is SYDVKM.

The gene calls are TRBV28 and TRBJ2-7; tentative D call: TRBD1 (6 bases). The sample taken for sequencing was naive CD8+ T cells from PBMCs. This clonotype was obtained from a man aged 18 to 30 in good health. Some clones in this sample may be carry-over from other donors' samples. In DNA form, the CDR3 reads TGTGCCAGCAGCCCAGTCGCCCGGGACAACCCCTACGAGCAGTACTTC. Amino acid sequence: CASSPVARDNPYEQYF.